Below are 17 T cell receptor beta chains sequenced from a single sample in a study of beta chain features in type 1 diabetes. Notes on the study in general: Within each of all four CD4+ subsets, Type 1 diabetes patients had TCRB CDR3s that were moderately but significantly shorter.

Their specific antigens are unknown. Every bit of the isolated RNA underwent reverse transcription, so sequencing read expressed TCRB transcripts. Profiled with immunoSEQ multiplex PCR; TCRdb holds only in-frame clones, not every one. The sample has about 150,000 clones, approximately 7.8% seen once. The sequenced sample consisted of central memory CD4+ T cells from blood. These TCRs come from a woman between 40 and 55 years old with type 1 diabetes.

This clone occurred many times. V usage is TRBV19 and J usage is TRBJ2-4; a possible D gene is TRBD2 (7 bases). The CDR3 spans 15 residues. CDR1 is LNHDA, CDR2 SQIVND, per germline (reference sequence). Trimming pared 4 bases from V and 7 bases from J, leaving 17 bases between. This chain's CDR3 is CASSTHPRGGNIQYF. In DNA, the CDR3 is TGTGCCAGTAGTACCCACCCCAGGGGAGGGAACATTCAGTACTTC. Supplemented by reference TRBV19 and TRBJ2-4, the full variable domain reads DGGITQSPKYLFRKEGQNVTLSCEQNLNHDAMYWYRQDPGQGLRLIYYSQIVNDFQKGDIAEGYSVSREKKESFPLTVTSAQKNPTAFYLCASSTHPRGGNIQYFGAGTRLSVL.

The rearrangement joins TRBV19 to TRBJ2-2, with D possibly being TRBD1 (5 bases). Trimming took off 4 bases at V and 2 bases at J, with 14 bases between the two ends. Germline values: CDR1 LNHDA, CDR2 SQIVND (reference sequence). The CDR3 spans 16 residues. CDR3 sequence (DNA): TGTGCCAGTAGTACTACAGGAGAACTCAACACCGGGGAGCTGTTTTTT. This encodes CASSTTGELNTGELFF.

The chain couples TRBV19 to TRBJ2-5, with TRBD1 matching 10 bases. Germline CDR1 and CDR2: LNHDA and SQIVND (reference sequence). There are 15 residues in the CDR3. Losses at the gene ends were 7 bases for V and 7 bases for J; bases not matched to a gene: 12. The CDR3 spells CASTPPGQGRGTQYF. In DNA, the CDR3 is TGTGCCAGTACCCCGCCGGGACAGGGGAGGGGGACCCAGTACTTC.

The CDR3 region is CASSLENRGNGYTF. The CDR3 bases are TGTGCCAGCAGCTTGGAAAACAGGGGGAATGGCTACACCTTC. This chain uses TRBV5-4 with TRBJ1-2; the match to TRBD1 covers 8 bases. Germline V gene sequence: CDR1 SGHNT, CDR2 YYREEE (reference sequence). The V segment lost 0 bases and the J segment 6 bases; nucleotides outside the gene matches: 4. The CDR3 extends over 14 amino acids.

The rearrangement uses TRBV5-4 and TRBJ2-3; 8 positions match TRBD1. The CDR3 spans 14 residues. The V gene's germline CDR1 is SGHNT and CDR2 YYREEE (reference sequence). Trimming cost V 4 bases and J 3 bases; bases outside gene matches: 4. CDR3 sequence reads: CASSPRQGTDTQYF. DNA of the CDR3: TGTGCCAGCAGCCCACGACAGGGGACAGATACGCAGTATTTT.

J is TRBJ1-5 and V is TRBV28, with 7 bases aligning to TRBD1. The CDR3 extends over 15 amino acids. Germline CDR1 MDHEN, CDR2 SYDVKM. The V segment lost 6 bases and the J segment 5 bases; nucleotides outside the gene matches: 10. In nucleotides, the CDR3 is TGTGCCAGCAGCCTAGGACAGGCGGTGGATCAGCCCCAGCATTTT. This translates into CASSLGQAVDQPQHF.

CDR3 DNA: TGTGCCAGCAGTGGGAGACAGGTTTCCTACAATGAGCAGTTCTTC. Its protein is CASSGRQVSYNEQFF. The genes are TRBV28 and TRBJ2-1; D perhaps matches TRBD1 (6 bases). The CDR3 loop spans 15 amino acids. V lost 5 bases to trimming and J lost 1 base, with 12 bases between them. The germline gives CDR1 MDHEN, CDR2 SYDVKM.

CDR3 nucleotides: TGTGCCAGCAGCCCGCCCGGACAGGGGGCTCGGGAGCAGTACTTC. Its translation is CASSPPGQGAREQYF. This chain uses TRBV7-9 with TRBJ2-7; TRBD1 matches 11 bases. The CDR3 runs to 15 residues. V shed 5 bases and J 7 bases; nucleotides not matched to a gene: 10. Germline-derived CDR1 and CDR2 are SEHNR and FQNEAQ (reference sequence).

This clone came up many times. This chain uses TRBV15 with TRBJ2-1, with 10 nucleotides matching TRBD2. The CDR3 runs to 22 residues. Germline CDR1 reads LNHNV; CDR2 reads YYDKDF (reference sequence). Trimming took 0 bases from V and 6 from J; bases not matched to a gene: 23. CDR3 region: CATSRDGLGWRSGRAVGNEQFF. CDR3 sequence (DNA): TGTGCCACCAGCAGAGATGGGTTGGGTTGGCGGAGCGGGAGGGCCGTGGGCAATGAGCAGTTCTTC.

The chain joins TRBV7-9 to TRBJ1-2, with a possible D match to TRBD1 (6 bases). In germline, CDR1 is SEHNR, CDR2 FQNEAQ (reference sequence). The V end lost 4 bases, the J end lost 2 bases, and 17 bases lay between the germline ends. This CDR3 comprises 16 residues. This CDR3 reads CASSWDTPDQNYGYTF. The CDR3 bases are TGTGCCAGCAGCTGGGACACCCCAGACCAGAACTATGGCTACACCTTC.

The chain couples TRBV9 to TRBJ2-7, with a tentative D call TRBD1 (5 bases). V dropped 4 bases and J dropped 5 bases, with 10 bases sitting between them. This CDR3 has 12 residues. From germline, CDR1 is SGDLS and CDR2 YYNGEE. The CDR3 reads CASSPDINEQYF. In nucleotides, the CDR3 is TGTGCCAGCAGCCCGGACATCAACGAGCAGTACTTC.

The chain combines TRBV7-2 with TRBJ1-5, with D unclear. The germline V gene encodes CDR1 SGHTA and CDR2 FQGNSA. This CDR3 is 15 amino acids long. Trimming removed 2 bases at V and 2 bases at J, with 10 bases between. The CDR3 here is CASSLSDGGNQPQHF. In DNA form, the CDR3 reads TGTGCCAGCAGCTTATCCGACGGAGGCAATCAGCCCCAGCATTTT.

The CDR3 DNA is TGTGCCAGCGCCAGGGATAGCAATCAGCCCCAGCATTTT. Amino acid sequence: CASARDSNQPQHF. This chain joins TRBV2 and TRBJ1-5, with D possibly TRBD1 on 5 matching bases. The CDR3 spans 13 residues. Germline V CDR1 and CDR2: SNHLY, FYNNEI. Trimming removed 8 bases from V and 0 bases from J, with 8 bases in between.

The chain uses TRBV18 and TRBJ1-1; tentatively, D is TRBD1 (6 bases). Trimming pared 3 bases from V and 2 bases from J, leaving 19 bases between. From germline, CDR1 is KGHSH and CDR2 LQKENI. The CDR3 loop spans 17 amino acids. Here the CDR3 reads CASSPRPPTGYNTEAFF. The CDR3 DNA reads as TGTGCCAGCTCACCGAGACCGCCCACAGGGTATAACACTGAAGCTTTCTTT.

The chain carries TRBV6-1 and TRBJ1-4, with a tentative D call TRBD1 (6 bases). V shed 5 bases and J shed 0 bases, with 10 bases lying between them. This CDR3 spans 15 amino acids. CDR1 is MNHNS and CDR2 is SASEGT in the germline V gene. The CDR3 protein is CASSQPGATNEKLFF. The CDR3 DNA reads as TGTGCCAGCAGTCAACCAGGGGCAACTAATGAAAAACTGTTTTTT.

This clone was recorded a few times. The rearrangement joins TRBV5-4 to TRBJ1-1; a possible D gene is TRBD1 (6 bases). Per germline, CDR1 SGHNT and CDR2 YYREEE (reference sequence). V was cut by 4 bases and J by 2 bases, with 15 bases left in between. The CDR3 loop spans 15 amino acids. The CDR3 loop reads CASSPVRTANTEAFF. DNA of the CDR3: TGTGCCAGCAGCCCTGTGCGGACAGCAAACACTGAAGCTTTCTTT.

This clone was observed a few times. The CDR3 DNA sequence: TGTGCCAGCAGTTTAATCTCTAGCGGGGGCCCCCCTTACAATGAGCAGTTCTTC. Amino acid sequence: CASSLISSGGPPYNEQFF. The V call is TRBV28, the J call TRBJ2-1; 10 positions match TRBD2. CDR1 MDHEN and CDR2 SYDVKM come from the germline V gene. V lost 2 bases and J lost 4; bases outside the gene matches: 11. The CDR3 runs 18 residues.